Each of the 11 T cell receptor beta chains below was sequenced from the same sample in a study of blood T cell repertoires in COVID-19. Sequencing used immunoSEQ multiplex PCR; TCRdb keeps in-frame clones, though not all of them. The sample includes around 300,000 clones, about 89% of them seen just once. The sample taken for sequencing was peripheral blood. These receptors came from a man aged 45-65 years with acute or convalescent COVID-19.

The J gene is TRBJ2-7, the V gene TRBV2, with D perhaps TRBD1 (6 bases). The CDR3 totals 14 residues. Trimming took 8 bases from V and 2 from J, leaving 16 bases between them. Germline loops: CDR1 SNHLY, CDR2 FYNNEI. CDR3 in DNA: TGTGCCAGCGTTTTCCCAGGGGAACCCTACGAGCAGTACTTC. Protein: CASVFPGEPYEQYF.

This chain joins TRBV11-2 and TRBJ2-5, with 9 positions matching TRBD2. This CDR3 contains 15 residues. V lost 1 base, J lost 4 bases, and 4 bases stayed unmatched. The germline CDR1 and CDR2 sequences are SGHAT and FQNNGV. The CDR3: CASSLGAGGGETQYF. CDR3 DNA: TGTGCCAGCAGCTTAGGCGCGGGGGGGGGAGAGACCCAGTACTTC.

This clone has a single count. The chain is built from TRBV4-1 and TRBJ1-5; 8 bases line up with TRBD1. The CDR3 consists of 14 residues. CDR1 is MGHRA and CDR2 is YSYEKL in the germline V gene. Losses at the gene ends were 3 bases for V and 8 bases for J; bases not matched to a gene: 6. The CDR3: CASSQPGQVEPQHF. The CDR3 nucleotides are TGCGCCAGCAGCCAGCCGGGACAGGTTGAGCCCCAGCATTTT.

V usage is TRBV5-1 and J usage is TRBJ2-7, with 7 bases matching TRBD2. The germline V gene encodes CDR1 SGHRS and CDR2 YFSETQ. Trimming took 3 bases from V and 0 from J; bases not matched to a gene: 9. The CDR3 spans 16 residues. CDR3 protein: CASSSGRGVISYEQYF. The CDR3, as DNA: TGCGCCAGCAGCTCTGGTCGGGGGGTTATCTCCTACGAGCAGTACTTC.

The chain links TRBV19 to TRBJ2-1; TRBD2 is a possible D gene (6 bases). CDR1 is LNHDA, CDR2 SQIVND, per germline (reference sequence). Trimming shortened V by 6 bases and J by 10 bases, and 25 bases separated the two germline ends. The CDR3 is 16 amino acids. In nucleotides, the CDR3 is TGTGCCAGTAGCCCAGGGTTGGGGGGTCAAATTGGGGAGCAGTTCTTC. Protein sequence: CASSPGLGGQIGEQFF.

DNA for the CDR3: TGTGCCAGCAGCCTAGGGGCAGATACGCAGTATTTT. Encoded protein: CASSLGADTQYF. The chain has TRBV5-4 and TRBJ2-3; D might be TRBD1 (5 bases). CDR3 length: 12 amino acids. CDR1 and CDR2 from the germline V gene are SGHNT and YYREEE (reference sequence). Trimming took off 4 bases at V and 4 bases at J, with 7 bases between the two ends.

V usage is TRBV5-4 and J usage is TRBJ2-5; tentatively, D is TRBD1 (6 bases). The V gene lost 0 bases and the J gene lost 4 bases, with 13 bases spanning the gap. Germline V CDR1 and CDR2: SGHNT, YYREEE (reference sequence). CDR3 size: 15 residues. This CDR3 is CASSLATGKGETQYF. The CDR3 DNA follows: TGTGCCAGCAGCTTGGCCACAGGGAAAGGAGAGACCCAGTACTTC.

The genes are TRBV3-1 (or the pseudogene TRBV3-2) and TRBJ1-2; D possibly corresponds to TRBD1 (5 bases). CDR3 size: 14 residues. Trimming shortened V by 3 bases and J by 2 bases, and 10 bases separated the two germline ends. In germline, CDR1 is LGHDT, CDR2 YNNKEL (reference sequence). CDR3 in DNA: TGTGCCAGCAGCCAGGGGCCGGTGAACTATGGCTACACCTTC. It translates to CASSQGPVNYGYTF.

The rearrangement links TRBV14 to TRBJ2-7; D not resolved. CDR3 size: 13 residues. Germline V lookup: CDR1 SGHDN, CDR2 FVKESK. Trimming shortened V by 4 bases and J by 9 bases, and 16 bases separated the two germline ends. In nucleotides, the CDR3 is TGTGCCAGCAGCCTCCTGACATACCTGGGGCAGTACTTC. As protein: CASSLLTYLGQYF.

This chain uses TRBV18 with TRBJ2-1; TRBD1 matches at 10 bases. J lost 7 bases, V lost 0 bases, and 6 bases had no gene match. This CDR3 comprises 16 residues. Germline V gene lookup returns CDR1 KGHSH and CDR2 LQKENI. The CDR3 coding sequence is TGTGCCAGCTCACCACCCCCGGGACAGGGGTTGAATGAGCAGTTCTTC. As protein: CASSPPPGQGLNEQFF. The full variable domain, rest sourced from reference TRBV18 and TRBJ2-1, is NAGVMQNPRHLVRRRGQEARLRCSPMKGHSHVYWYRQLPEEGLKFMVYLQKENIIDESGMPKERFSAEFPKEGPSILRIQQVVRGDSAAYFCASSPPPGQGLNEQFFGPGTRLTVL.

The chain has TRBV30 and TRBJ2-3; 7 nucleotides agree with TRBD1. Trimming removed 2 bases from V and 5 bases from J; junction bases left unmatched: 13. This CDR3 comprises 16 residues. Per germline, CDR1 GTSNPN and CDR2 SVGIG (reference sequence). The CDR3 DNA is TGTGCCTGGAGTACAGGACAGGCTTCCGTCGTAGATACGCAGTATTTT. The encoded protein is CAWSTGQASVVDTQYF.